This TCR beta chain comes out of a study of immune evolution from preneoplasia to lung adenocarcinoma. Study-wide results and caveats: Top clone share appeared to fall from AAH through AIS, MIA, adenocarcinoma.

TCRdb keeps only in-frame clones here, not all; method: immunoSEQ multiplex PCR. The table lists 11,000 to 15,000 clones, roughly 80% of them singletons, with 2.5% to 3% in the top ten. Trimming took off 2 bases at V and 1 base at J, with 9 bases between the two ends. Looked up from germline, CDR1 is MNHEY and CDR2 is SVGAGI. The CDR3 extends over 16 amino acids. On this clone: Its antigen remains unidentified.

Two lung cancer pathologists independently confirmed each histologic diagnosis. The V and J genes are TRBV6-5 and TRBJ2-6; D call uncertain. The sample consisted of FFPE minimally invasive lung adenocarcinoma tissue. The TCR was taken from a person in their sixties or seventies with lung adenocarcinoma. CDR3 sequence (DNA): TGTGCCAGCAGTTACGGGGTAGGGTCTGGGGCCAACGTCCTGACTTTC. The encoded protein is CASSYGVGSGANVLTF.